The source of this T cell receptor beta chain is a study of T cell repertoires in cytomegalovirus infection. Study overall: Researchers turned to recently identified HLA-C-restricted CMV epitopes as well as well-studied HLA-B-restricted ones.

This clonotype was observed a few times. Its antigen is as yet unknown. The CDR3 extends over 17 amino acids. V lost 0 bases to trimming and J lost 7 bases, with 21 bases between them. Germline V gene sequence: CDR1 LGHNA, CDR2 YSLEER. In TCRdb, the reads were re-called with MiXCR into one record per CDR3 protein. Of around 100,000 distinct CDR3 sequences listed, around 30% are singletons. The sequencing here drew on CD8+ T cells from cultured PBMCs, taken from culture after CMV antigen stimulation. The sequence came from a human donor in good health (CMV status not recorded). Some clones in this sample may be carry-over from other donors' samples. This chain uses TRBV4-3 with TRBJ1-2; maybe TRBD1 (6 bases). CDR3 amino acids: CASSQDREGVRYGGYTF. As DNA, the CDR3 is TGCGCCAGCAGCCAAGATCGGGAGGGGGTTCGGTACGGTGGCTACACCTTC.